The 6 T cell receptor beta chains reported below all come from one sample, sequenced in a study of T cells after yellow fever vaccination. TCRdb re-analysed the 5' RACE reads in MiXCR, keeping a single row per CDR3 protein. This sample has just over 300,000 distinct CDR3 sequences, with about 3.5% found just once. The sample here was PBMCs, taken on the day of the yellow fever booster vaccination. These receptors were taken from a man younger than 35 who received the YFV17D yellow fever vaccine.

This clonotype was detected ten times or more. The chain links TRBV5-1 to TRBJ2-7; no clear D gene. V dropped 0 bases and J dropped 1 base, with 8 bases sitting between them. This CDR3 contains 14 residues. Per germline, CDR1 SGHRS and CDR2 YFSETQ. The CDR3 region has the DNA TGCGCCAGCAGCTTGGGAGCCGGATCCTACGAGCAGTACGTC. It yields the protein CASSLGAGSYEQYV.

A few counts support this clonotype. The genes are TRBV19 and TRBJ2-6; a weak D match, TRBD2 (5 bases). The CDR3 length is 17 residues. The V end was cut by 4 bases, the J end by 0 bases, with 13 bases between. Germline lookup yields CDR1 LNHDA and CDR2 SQIVND (reference sequence). CDR3 sequence reads: CASSNWERSSGANVLTF. The DNA for the CDR3 is TGTGCCAGTAGTAATTGGGAGCGGAGCTCTGGGGCCAACGTCCTGACTTTC.

This clonotype was observed a few times. The chain has TRBV7-6 and TRBJ1-5; D gene uncertain. CDR3 length equals 17 residues. CDR1 is SGHVS, CDR2 FNYEAQ, per germline. Trimming took off 1 base at V and 0 bases at J, with 13 bases between the two ends. The CDR3 DNA follows: TGTGCCAGCAGCTTAGGAGGGCAGAGATATAGCAATCAGCCCCAGCATTTT. Translating gives CASSLGGQRYSNQPQHF.

The gene calls are TRBV7-8 and TRBJ2-5; 12 positions match TRBD2. Losses at the gene ends were 7 bases for V and 5 bases for J; bases not matched to a gene: 5. Germline assignment: CDR1 SGHVS and CDR2 FQNEAQ. This CDR3 is built from 14 residues. The CDR3 DNA is TGTGCCAGCAAAAGGACTAGCGGGGCGGAGACCCAGTACTTC. Translating it yields CASKRTSGAETQYF.

This clonotype was seen ten or more times. The V gene is TRBV5-1, the J gene TRBJ1-1; no definite D call. The CDR3 is 15 residues long. V lost 4 bases to trimming and J lost 0 bases, with 13 bases between them. CDR1 is SGHRS, CDR2 YFSETQ, per germline. CDR3 sequence: CASSQGNSMNTEAFF. CDR3 nucleotides: TGCGCCAGCAGCCAAGGGAATTCCATGAACACTGAAGCTTTCTTT.

This clonotype was seen at least ten times. The chain joins TRBV3-1 to TRBJ2-3, with D maybe TRBD1 (6 bases). The V gene lost 0 bases and the J gene lost 2 bases, with 15 bases spanning the gap. The length of the CDR3 is 17 residues. Germline lookup yields CDR1 LGHDT and CDR2 YNNKEL (reference sequence). The CDR3 loop reads CASSQETGTLDTDTQYF. CDR3 nucleotide sequence: TGTGCCAGCAGCCAAGAAACCGGGACATTGGACACAGATACGCAGTATTTT.